The 19 T cell receptor beta chains below were found in one sample sequenced in a study of blood T cell repertoires in COVID-19. Using immunoSEQ multiplex PCR, the repertoire was profiled, and TCRdb retains in-frame clones only, with some absent. Of 250,000 to 350,000 clones detected, 70% to 85% appear once; the ten largest clones hold around 1%. Material: peripheral blood. These receptors were taken from a human donor with COVID-19, enrolled during active disease. The donor label of this sample is uncertain.

The rearrangement links TRBV3-1 (or the pseudogene TRBV3-2) to TRBJ1-1, with 7 bases lining up with TRBD1. J lost 1 base, V lost 2 bases, and 4 bases had no gene match. Germline CDR1 is LGHDT and CDR2 is YNNKEL (reference sequence). The CDR3 loop spans 15 amino acids. The DNA of the CDR3 is TGTGCCAGCAGCCAACCAGGGACAGCGAACACTGAAGCTTTCTTT. Protein product: CASSQPGTANTEAFF.

The chain joins TRBV30 to TRBJ1-2, with D unresolved. The CDR3 contains 13 residues. CDR1 is GTSNPN and CDR2 is SVGIG in the germline V gene (reference sequence). Trimming shortened V by 6 bases and J by 4 bases, and 15 bases separated the two germline ends. The CDR3: CACSLTGSYGYTF. The DNA for the CDR3 is TGTGCCTGTAGTCTTACGGGGAGCTATGGCTACACCTTC. Looking up the rest from reference TRBV30 and TRBJ1-2 gives the full variable domain: SQTIHQWPATLVQPVGSPLSLECTVEGTSNPNLYWYRQAAGRGLQLLFYSVGIGQISSEVPQNLSASRPQDRQFILSSKKLLLSDSGFYLCACSLTGSYGYTFGSGTRLTVV.

The chain employs TRBV29-1 and TRBJ1-2, with 9 positions matching TRBD1. V was clipped by 3 bases and J by 4 bases; unmatched bases: 9. The CDR3 sequence is 15 residues long. The germline V gene has CDR1 SQVTM and CDR2 ANQGSEA. DNA for the CDR3: TGCAGCGTTGAGGAAACCGGGACAGGGCTCTATGGCTACACCTTC. This codes for CSVEETGTGLYGYTF. Combining the CDR3 with reference TRBV29-1 and TRBJ1-2 gives the whole variable domain SAVISQKPSRDICQRGTSLTIQCQVDSQVTMMFWYRQQPGQSLTLIATANQGSEATYESGFVIDKFPISRPNLTFSTLTVSNMSPEDSSIYLCSVEETGTGLYGYTFGSGTRLTVV.

The rearrangement joins TRBV5-1 to TRBJ1-2, with D maybe TRBD1 (6 bases). CDR3 length: 14 amino acids. CDR1 SGHRS and CDR2 YFSETQ come from the germline V gene. Trimming cost V 4 bases and J 4 bases, with 14 bases left between them. Here the CDR3 DNA reads TGCGCCAGCAGCGCAGGAACAGGGTCCTATGGCTACACCTTC. This translates into CASSAGTGSYGYTF.

The V call is TRBV7-2, the J call TRBJ1-6, with unresolved D. Germline V gives CDR1 SGHTA, CDR2 FQGNSA. CDR3 length: 15 residues. Between the trimmed V and J ends, which lost 0 bases and 9 bases, there was a span of 12 bases. CDR3 residues: CASSLAEGEGSPLHF. CDR3 nucleotide sequence: TGTGCCAGCAGCTTAGCTGAGGGAGAGGGTTCACCCCTCCACTTT.

CDR3 in amino acids: CSVQEAGGADTQYF. CDR3 DNA: TGCAGCGTTCAGGAGGCGGGTGGTGCAGATACGCAGTATTTT. The chain employs TRBV29-1 and TRBJ2-3, with D possibly being TRBD2 (5 bases). The V end was cut by 5 bases, the J end by 4 bases, with 16 bases between. There are 14 residues in the CDR3. CDR1 SQVTM and CDR2 ANQGSEA come from the germline V gene.

The chain uses TRBV5-6 and TRBJ1-2; 9 bases fit TRBD1. CDR1 SGHDT and CDR2 YYEEEE come from the germline V gene. Trimming cost V 4 bases and J 4 bases; bases outside gene matches: 11. The CDR3 totals 16 residues. The CDR3 region has the DNA TGTGCCAGCAGCGAGGGACAGGGAGGCTTTGGCTATGGCTACACCTTC. This gives the protein CASSEGQGGFGYGYTF.

The rearrangement joins TRBV19 to TRBJ1-2, with 7 nucleotides matching TRBD1. With V trimmed by 8 bases and J by 4 bases, 4 bases remained unmatched. The V gene's germline CDR1 is LNHDA and CDR2 SQIVND (reference sequence). The CDR3 has 12 residues. In DNA form, the CDR3 reads TGTGCCAGTTACAGGGGAACCTATGGCTACACCTTC. Protein: CASYRGTYGYTF. The full variable domain, with the rest looked up from reference TRBV19 and TRBJ1-2, is DGGITQSPKYLFRKEGQNVTLSCEQNLNHDAMYWYRQDPGQGLRLIYYSQIVNDFQKGDIAEGYSVSREKKESFPLTVTSAQKNPTAFYLCASYRGTYGYTFGSGTRLTVV.

The chain is built from TRBV18 and TRBJ2-7; the match to TRBD1 covers 9 bases. The CDR3 extends over 14 amino acids. With V trimmed by 5 bases and J by 1 base, 3 bases remained unmatched. Per germline, CDR1 KGHSH and CDR2 LQKENI. CDR3 in DNA: TGTGCCAGCTCAAACAGGGGGCTTTCCTACGAGCAGTACTTC. It is translated as CASSNRGLSYEQYF.

This rearrangement joins TRBV5-1 to TRBJ2-5; TRBD1 agrees at 8 bases. The CDR3 is 13 residues long. V trimming: 4 bases; J trimming: 4 bases; junction bases outside the gene matches: 3. Germline V CDR1 and CDR2: SGHRS, YFSETQ. The CDR3 region is CASSARGRETQYF. The CDR3 DNA is TGCGCCAGCAGCGCCAGGGGGCGAGAGACCCAGTACTTC.

This clone was seen a single time. The V call is TRBV25-1, the J call TRBJ2-1; perhaps TRBD2 as D (5 bases). Trimming cost V 6 bases and J 16 bases, with 16 bases left between them. Germline CDR1 and CDR2: MGHDK and SYGVNS. This CDR3 is 11 amino acids long. The CDR3 bases are TGTGCCAGCAGGTCAATCGGGAAAAAATTCTTC. It encodes CASRSIGKKFF.

This clone was seen just once. The V gene is TRBV28, the J gene TRBJ2-7, with TRBD1 matching over 10 bases. Germline loops: CDR1 MDHEN, CDR2 SYDVKM. The CDR3 runs 14 residues. With V trimmed by 6 bases and J by 2 bases, 4 bases remained unmatched. In nucleotides, the CDR3 is TGTGCCAGCAGCGGGACAGGGGATACCTACGAGCAGTACTTC. Protein product: CASSGTGDTYEQYF.

The rearrangement uses TRBV2 and TRBJ1-4; D is uncertain. The CDR3 covers 14 residues. The V end was cut by 3 bases, the J end by 0 bases, with 5 bases between. From germline, CDR1 is SNHLY and CDR2 FYNNEI. The DNA of the CDR3 is TGTGCCAGCAGTGACAGAACAACTAATGAAAAACTGTTTTTT. Residues: CASSDRTTNEKLFF. Based on the CDR3 plus reference TRBV2 and TRBJ1-4, the full variable domain is EPEVTQTPSHQVTQMGQEVILRCVPISNHLYFYWYRQILGQKVEFLVSFYNNEISEKSEIFDDQFSVERPDGSNFTLKIRSTKLEDSAMYFCASSDRTTNEKLFFGSGTQLSVL.

The chain uses TRBV7-3 and TRBJ2-1; 9 nucleotides match TRBD2. In germline, CDR1 is SGHTA, CDR2 FQGTGA. The CDR3 length is 17 residues. The V segment lost 2 bases and the J segment 1 base; nucleotides outside the gene matches: 6. The CDR3 region is CASSLGGAGGSYNEQFF. As DNA, the CDR3 is TGTGCCAGCAGCTTAGGGGGAGCGGGAGGATCCTACAATGAGCAGTTCTTC. The full variable domain, its missing parts supplied by reference TRBV7-3 and TRBJ2-1, is GAGVSQTPSNKVTEKGKYVELRCDPISGHTALYWYRQSLGQGPEFLIYFQGTGAADDSGLPNDRFFAVRPEGSVSTLKIQRTERGDSAVYLCASSLGGAGGSYNEQFFGPGTRLTVL.

The chain is built from TRBV2 and TRBJ1-4; TRBD1 matches at 9 bases. This CDR3 has 17 residues. From germline, CDR1 is SNHLY and CDR2 FYNNEI. Trimming took 2 bases from V and 5 from J; bases not matched to a gene: 9. For the CDR3, the DNA is TGTGCCAGCAGTGAAAATTCATCGGGGACAGGGAATGAAAAACTGTTTTTT. It codes for CASSENSSGTGNEKLFF.

The chain combines TRBV5-5 with TRBJ1-2; possibly TRBD1 for D (5 bases). V was cut by 5 bases and J by 4 bases, with 12 bases left in between. Germline loops: CDR1 SGHKS, CDR2 YYEKEE (reference sequence). The CDR3 totals 13 residues. For the CDR3, the DNA is TGTGCCAGCAGACCAGGGTTCTCCTATGGCTACACCTTC. It codes for CASRPGFSYGYTF.

CDR3 sequence reads: CASSLVITTSAETQYF. The CDR3 region has the DNA TGTGCCAGCAGCTTAGTTATAACGACTAGCGCGGAGACCCAGTACTTC. The chain couples TRBV7-8 to TRBJ2-5; 8 positions match TRBD2. J gave up 5 bases and V 1 base, and 9 bases lay outside the gene matches. Germline V gene lookup returns CDR1 SGHVS and CDR2 FQNEAQ. The CDR3 extends over 16 amino acids.

For this clone: The junction shows a germline mismatch at one end, possibly a read error. V gene TRBV3-1 (or the pseudogene TRBV3-2) combines with J gene TRBJ2-7; 7 nucleotides line up with TRBD1. Germline V lookup: CDR1 LGHDT, CDR2 YNNKEL (reference sequence). The CDR3 has 14 residues. For the CDR3, the DNA is TGTGCCAGCAGCGAAGACAGGGCCTCCTACGAGCAGTACTTC. Its protein is CASSEDRASYEQYF.

The V and J genes are TRBV18 and TRBJ2-2; D is perhaps TRBD1 (5 bases). Trimming left V 3 bases short and J 9 bases short, with 8 bases between. The germline CDR1 and CDR2 sequences are KGHSH and LQKENI. This CDR3 contains 12 residues. The CDR3 is CASSPLDRELFF. The CDR3 DNA is TGTGCCAGCTCACCCCTGGACAGGGAGCTGTTTTTT.